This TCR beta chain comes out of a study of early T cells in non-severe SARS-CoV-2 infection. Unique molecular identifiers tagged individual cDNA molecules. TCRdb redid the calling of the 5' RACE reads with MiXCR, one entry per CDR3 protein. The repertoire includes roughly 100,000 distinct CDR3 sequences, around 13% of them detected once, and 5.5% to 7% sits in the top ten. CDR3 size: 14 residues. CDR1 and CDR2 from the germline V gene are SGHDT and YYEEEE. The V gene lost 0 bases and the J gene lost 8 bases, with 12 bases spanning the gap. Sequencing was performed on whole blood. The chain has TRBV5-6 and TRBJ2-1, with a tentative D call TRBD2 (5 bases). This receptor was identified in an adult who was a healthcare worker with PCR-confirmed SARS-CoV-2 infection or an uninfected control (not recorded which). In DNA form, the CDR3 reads TGTGCCAGCAGCTTGGCCAGGACTCCCGATGAGCAGTTCTTC. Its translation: CASSLARTPDEQFF.